The 29 T cell receptor beta chains reported below all come from one sample, sequenced in a study of shared clonotypes between healthy human individuals. Produced via immunoSEQ multiplex PCR; TCRdb's table is partial and in-frame only. Among around 700,000 clones listed, approximately 74% were seen once. The sequencing input was memory CD4+ T cells sorted from blood. Specified subset: CD45RA-negative fraction. The receptor source for this set is a woman aged 25 to 39 in good health.

This clone was observed many times. The CDR3 sequence: CASLGGNTIYF. CDR3 bases: TGCGCCAGCCTCGGGGGAAACACCATATATTTT. The chain employs TRBV10-2 and TRBJ1-3; D not certain. V lost 8 bases to trimming and J lost 4 bases, with 6 bases between them. The CDR3 is 11 amino acids. Germline-derived CDR1 and CDR2 are WSHSY and SAAADI.

The V and J genes are TRBV6-5 and TRBJ2-7; D possibly corresponds to TRBD1 (7 bases). Trimming removed 7 bases from V and 3 bases from J, with 16 bases in between. This CDR3 contains 14 residues. Germline assignment: CDR1 MNHEY and CDR2 SVGAGI. The CDR3 DNA reads as TGTGCCAGCACTTCCGGAGGGGGCGGCTACGAGCAGTACTTC. Protein product: CASTSGGGGYEQYF.

This chain joins TRBV28 and TRBJ2-1, with a possible D match to TRBD2 (6 bases). The V end lost 4 bases, the J end lost 9 bases, and 25 bases lay between the germline ends. Germline CDR1 and CDR2: MDHEN and SYDVKM. The CDR3 consists of 17 residues. The CDR3 loop is CASSYTGRPHLRGEQFF. The CDR3 coding sequence is TGTGCCAGCAGTTATACCGGGAGACCCCACCTCCGGGGTGAGCAGTTCTTC.

The rearrangement joins TRBV7-2 to TRBJ2-3; the D gene is possibly TRBD1 (5 bases). Germline-derived CDR1 and CDR2 are SGHTA and FQGNSA. V lost 0 bases and J 0 bases, leaving 7 bases between the germline ends. The CDR3 runs to 15 residues. CDR3: CASSLAGASTDTQYF. The CDR3, as DNA: TGTGCCAGCAGCTTAGCAGGGGCGAGCACAGATACGCAGTATTTT. Based on the CDR3 plus reference TRBV7-2 and TRBJ2-3, the full variable domain is GAGVSQSPSNKVTEKGKDVELRCDPISGHTALYWYRQSLGQGLEFLIYFQGNSAPDKSGLPSDRFSAERTGGSVSTLTIQRTQQEDSAVYLCASSLAGASTDTQYFGPGTRLTVL.

This clone was detected a few times. The chain links TRBV6-5 to TRBJ1-1; D is possibly TRBD1 (5 bases). Trimming pared 4 bases from V and 1 base from J, leaving 13 bases between. Looked up from germline, CDR1 is MNHEY and CDR2 is SVGAGI. The CDR3 sequence is 15 residues long. The CDR3 bases are TGTGCCAGCAGTTTTTTTGACAGATCGAACACTGAAGCTTTCTTT. Its protein product is CASSFFDRSNTEAFF.

The V gene is TRBV7-9, the J gene TRBJ1-1; 10 nucleotides align to TRBD1. Germline lookup yields CDR1 SEHNR and CDR2 FQNEAQ (reference sequence). The CDR3 totals 13 residues. The ends lost 6 bases at V and 6 bases at J; junction bases unmatched: 4. In DNA, the CDR3 is TGTGCCAGCAGATCAGGACAGGGGGCTGAAGCTTTCTTT. It is translated as CASRSGQGAEAFF.

The count of this clone is one. The chain employs TRBV6-5 and TRBJ1-1; D is ambiguous. This CDR3 comprises 15 residues. Per the germline V gene, CDR1 is MNHEY and CDR2 is SVGAGI. Deletions cut 5 bases from V and 7 bases from J, with 20 bases between. The CDR3 loop reads CASSLSYSPPGEAFF. In DNA form, the CDR3 reads TGTGCCAGCAGTCTTTCCTACTCGCCGCCAGGTGAAGCTTTCTTT.

CDR3 protein: CASTVGGQRIGTQYF. The CDR3 coding sequence is TGTGCCAGCACCGTGGGGGGGCAAAGGATCGGGACCCAGTACTTC. The rearrangement joins TRBV28 to TRBJ2-5; maybe TRBD2 (7 bases). V lost 7 bases and J lost 7, with 22 bases in between. Germline CDR1 reads MDHEN; CDR2 reads SYDVKM. This CDR3 has 15 amino acids.

V and J are TRBV7-2 and TRBJ2-3; D gene uncertain. In germline, CDR1 is SGHTA, CDR2 FQGNSA. V dropped 0 bases and J dropped 2 bases, with 3 bases sitting between them. This CDR3 is 13 amino acids long. CDR3: CASSLAPTDTQYF. Written as DNA, the CDR3 is TGTGCCAGCAGCTTAGCACCCACAGATACGCAGTATTTT. The variable domain in full, with the rest retrieved from reference TRBV7-2 and TRBJ2-3, is GAGVSQSPSNKVTEKGKDVELRCDPISGHTALYWYRQSLGQGLEFLIYFQGNSAPDKSGLPSDRFSAERTGGSVSTLTIQRTQQEDSAVYLCASSLAPTDTQYFGPGTRLTVL.

This clone was seen more than once but under ten times. V is TRBV5-1 and J is TRBJ1-2; D might be TRBD1 (5 bases). The ends were cut back, 4 bases at V and 3 bases at J, with 10 bases in the middle. Germline lookup yields CDR1 SGHRS and CDR2 YFSETQ. CDR3 length: 13 amino acids. CDR3 sequence (DNA): TGCGCCAGCAGCACCATGGGGGACTATGGCTACACCTTC. It encodes CASSTMGDYGYTF.

This clone showed up just a few times. The chain joins TRBV29-1 to TRBJ2-5; D is perhaps TRBD1 (6 bases). The V gene's germline CDR1 is SQVTM and CDR2 ANQGSEA. The CDR3 runs 14 residues. The germline V and J ends were trimmed by 4 bases and 2 bases, with 14 bases remaining between them. Here the CDR3 reads CSVVFQGKQETQYF. In nucleotides, the CDR3 is TGCAGCGTTGTTTTCCAGGGGAAGCAAGAGACCCAGTACTTC.

This chain joins TRBV29-1 and TRBJ1-1, with a possible D match to TRBD1 (5 bases). Trimming left V 5 bases short and J 1 base short, with 11 bases between. CDR3 size: 13 residues. Germline V gene sequence: CDR1 SQVTM, CDR2 ANQGSEA. CDR3 DNA sequence: TGCAGCGTTCACAGGCGGAAGAACACTGAAGCTTTCTTT. Residues: CSVHRRKNTEAFF.

J is TRBJ1-5 and V is TRBV19; D is ambiguous. The V and J ends lost 6 bases and 5 bases respectively, with 11 bases between them. The CDR3 has 13 amino acids. Germline V gene data show CDR1 as LNHDA and CDR2 as SQIVND (reference sequence). The CDR3 is CASRETRYQPQHF. DNA of the CDR3: TGTGCCAGTAGAGAAACAAGGTATCAGCCCCAGCATTTT.

The chain has TRBV7-9 and TRBJ1-1; D is unresolved. The CDR3 runs to 16 residues. The V gene lost 2 bases and the J gene lost 6 bases, with 19 bases spanning the gap. CDR1 is SEHNR and CDR2 is FQNEAQ in the germline V gene (reference sequence). In nucleotides, the CDR3 is TGTGCCAGCAGCTTAAGAAGTCCGGGGATAGGGTCTGAAGCTTTCTTT. Translation: CASSLRSPGIGSEAFF.

The CDR3 DNA reads TGTGCCAGCAGTTTATTACTAGCGGCCCGCTCCTACGAGCAGTACTTC. Protein sequence: CASSLLLAARSYEQYF. This chain links TRBV28 with TRBJ2-7, with 8 bases fitting TRBD2. J was trimmed by 0 bases and V by 1 base; bases with no gene match: 5. CDR3 size: 16 residues. Per germline, CDR1 MDHEN and CDR2 SYDVKM.

This clone was counted ten times or more. V usage is TRBV19 and J usage is TRBJ2-3, with D possibly being TRBD1 (5 bases). The CDR3 length is 15 residues. V was shortened by 5 bases and J by 3 bases, with 15 bases between the two germline ends. Germline V gene lookup returns CDR1 LNHDA and CDR2 SQIVND (reference sequence). This CDR3 is CASSDDSSWTDTQYF. In DNA, the CDR3 is TGTGCCAGTAGTGACGACAGTTCCTGGACAGATACGCAGTATTTT.

This clone showed up just once. This chain links TRBV12-5 with TRBJ1-1; D not certain. This CDR3 spans 16 amino acids. Trimming took off 1 base at V and 3 bases at J, with 15 bases between the two ends. The germline V gene encodes CDR1 LGHNT and CDR2 FRNRAP. CDR3 DNA: TGTGCTAGTGGTTTGGCAAATCTAGGGCAGGACACTGAAGCTTTCTTT. Its protein product is CASGLANLGQDTEAFF.

The gene calls are TRBV10-3 and TRBJ1-1, with D possibly TRBD1 on 6 matching bases. The V and J ends lost 4 bases and 1 base respectively, with 13 bases between them. The CDR3 consists of 15 residues. CDR1 and CDR2 (germline): ENHRY, SYGVKD. CDR3 nucleotide sequence: TGTGCCATCAGTGGTCCCGGGACATCGAACACTGAAGCTTTCTTT. Translating it yields CAISGPGTSNTEAFF.

This chain joins TRBV5-1 and TRBJ2-7; possible D gene TRBD2, 6 bases. Trimming removed 3 bases at V and 1 base at J, with 8 bases between. This CDR3 is 13 amino acids long. Germline CDR1 is SGHRS and CDR2 is YFSETQ. This CDR3 is CASSWTTSYEQYF. Here the CDR3 DNA reads TGCGCCAGCAGCTGGACTACATCCTACGAGCAGTACTTC. Full variable domain (remainder filled in from reference TRBV5-1 and TRBJ2-7): KAGVTQTPRYLIKTRGQQVTLSCSPISGHRSVSWYQQTPGQGLQFLFEYFSETQRNKGNFPGRFSGRQFSNSRSEMNVSTLELGDSALYLCASSWTTSYEQYFGPGTRLTVT.

V and J are TRBV29-1 and TRBJ2-3, with 10 bases aligning to TRBD2. The V segment lost 4 bases and the J segment 1 base; nucleotides outside the gene matches: 2. The germline V gene encodes CDR1 SQVTM and CDR2 ANQGSEA. The CDR3 is made up of 14 amino acids. CDR3 amino acids: CSVVLAGGTDTQYF. CDR3 nucleotides: TGCAGCGTTGTCCTAGCGGGAGGCACAGATACGCAGTATTTT.

The rearrangement links TRBV27 to TRBJ1-5; D call uncertain. The V end was cut by 7 bases, the J end by 4 bases, with 17 bases between. This CDR3 contains 15 residues. CDR1 MNHEY and CDR2 SMNVEV come from the germline V gene (reference sequence). This CDR3 is CASTPGGPPNQPQHF. DNA of the CDR3: TGTGCCAGCACCCCAGGAGGGCCCCCTAATCAGCCCCAGCATTTT.

This clone showed up just a few times. The chain recombines TRBV7-2 with TRBJ2-4; perhaps TRBD2 as D (6 bases). CDR3 size: 13 residues. V shed 5 bases and J shed 9 bases, with 14 bases lying between them. CDR1 and CDR2 (germline): SGHTA, FQGNSA. CDR3 sequence: CASSLTRRGIQYF. DNA for the CDR3: TGTGCCAGCAGCCTAACTAGGCGGGGCATTCAGTACTTC.

This clone was picked up a small number of times. The chain has TRBV6-6 and TRBJ1-1, with TRBD1 identical over 7 bases. Germline CDR1 is MNHNY and CDR2 is SVGAGI (reference sequence). V lost 5 bases and J lost 11; bases outside the gene matches: 11. The CDR3 contains 13 residues. The CDR3 coding sequence is TGTGCCAGCAGTCCAAACAGGGGATGGGATGCTTTCTTT. This encodes CASSPNRGWDAFF.

The V call is TRBV6-5, the J call TRBJ1-2; D uncertain. This CDR3 has 16 amino acids. The V end was cut by 4 bases, the J end by 5 bases, with 20 bases between. Germline CDR1 and CDR2: MNHEY and SVGAGI. The CDR3 loop reads CASSLNTGIYEYGYTF. The CDR3 DNA is TGTGCCAGCAGTTTAAACACCGGGATATACGAGTATGGCTACACCTTC.

The chain uses TRBV29-1 and TRBJ1-2, with TRBD1 matching 9 bases. The CDR3 extends over 16 amino acids. Germline CDR1 and CDR2: SQVTM and ANQGSEA. The V segment lost 0 bases and the J segment 5 bases; nucleotides outside the gene matches: 10. The CDR3 reads CSVEDGVGQGFYGYTF. CDR3 bases: TGCAGCGTTGAAGATGGGGTGGGACAGGGATTTTATGGCTACACCTTC.

The chain employs TRBV7-9 and TRBJ2-3; unclear D gene. Germline V gene data show CDR1 as SEHNR and CDR2 as FQNEAQ (reference sequence). The CDR3 length is 14 residues. V lost 4 bases and J 2 bases, leaving 10 bases between the germline ends. DNA of the CDR3: TGTGCCAGCAGCTCAGTGCCTCCCACAGATACGCAGTATTTT. Its protein product is CASSSVPPTDTQYF.

This rearrangement joins TRBV19 to TRBJ2-1; 9 bases fit TRBD1. This CDR3 has 16 amino acids. With V trimmed by 6 bases and J by 8 bases, 14 bases remained unmatched. Germline CDR1 LNHDA, CDR2 SQIVND (reference sequence). CDR3 amino acids: CASRDRQGGLTYEQFF. CDR3 nucleotide sequence: TGTGCCAGTAGGGACCGACAGGGGGGTCTTACTTATGAGCAGTTCTTC. Complete variable domain (other parts from reference TRBV19 and TRBJ2-1): DGGITQSPKYLFRKEGQNVTLSCEQNLNHDAMYWYRQDPGQGLRLIYYSQIVNDFQKGDIAEGYSVSREKKESFPLTVTSAQKNPTAFYLCASRDRQGGLTYEQFFGPGTRLTVL.

This clone turned up a few times. The identical CDR3 is also encoded by other nucleotide sequences in the sample. V usage is TRBV19 and J usage is TRBJ1-3, with 7 positions matching TRBD1. The J segment lost 2 bases and the V segment lost 3 bases, leaving 1 base of the junction unmatched. CDR1 and CDR2 (germline): LNHDA, SQIVND (reference sequence). CDR3 length equals 14 residues. The CDR3 loop is CASSIGTAGNTIYF. CDR3 sequence (DNA): TGTGCCAGTAGTATTGGGACAGCTGGAAACACCATATATTTT.

This clone has only a few counts. This rearrangement joins TRBV5-1 to TRBJ2-5; 10 bases are a match to TRBD1. The CDR3 is made up of 15 amino acids. Germline V gene sequence: CDR1 SGHRS, CDR2 YFSETQ. J lost 5 bases, V lost 2 bases, and 6 bases had no gene match. The CDR3 region has the DNA TGCGCCAGCAGCTTCTCCGGGACAGGGGAGGAGACCCAGTACTTC. Protein: CASSFSGTGEETQYF.